These T cell receptor beta chains were read from a single sample in a study of TIL therapy for anti-PD-1-resistant metastatic lung cancer. Only in-frame clones appear in the TCRdb table, and some are missing; sequencing was by immunoSEQ multiplex PCR. The sample includes some 50,000 clones, about 80% of them seen just once. The specimen comprised blood, sampled at baseline. The receptor set was obtained from a man in his 70s with non-small cell lung cancer. CDR3s include the opening cysteine and the closing phenylalanine or tryptophan. The D gene is left open where the match is weak. Size is omitted from some rows. Given values are once, few, many or a class for expanded clones.

size: -; V: TRBV5-1; J: TRBJ1-2; D: -; DNA: TGCGCCAGCAGCATAGGGGGGCTTGGTGATGGCTACACCTTC; CDR3: CASSIGGLGDGYTF
size: -; V: TRBV15; J: TRBJ2-5; D: -; DNA: TGTGCCACCAGCAGAGATTATGGAGGGACAGAGACCCAGTACTTC; CDR3: CATSRDYGGTETQYF
size: -; V: TRBV30; J: TRBJ2-1; D: -; DNA: TGTGCCTGGACGAGGAACTTAGGCTCCTACAATGAGCAGTTCTTC; CDR3: CAWTRNLGSYNEQFF
size: -; V: TRBV25-1; J: TRBJ2-1; D: -; DNA: TGTGCCAGCAGGGACTCGAACCTCTACAATGAGCAGTTCTTC; CDR3: CASRDSNLYNEQFF
size: -; V: TRBV5-1; J: TRBJ1-3; D: -; DNA: TGCGCCAGCAGCTCACAGGGCTCTGGAAACACCATATATTTT; CDR3: CASSSQGSGNTIYF
size: -; V: TRBV2; J: TRBJ2-5; D: -; DNA: TGTGCCAGCACCGGAGGGGGGGCAAGGGAGACCCAGTACTTC; CDR3: CASTGGGARETQYF
size: once; V: TRBV5-8; J: TRBJ2-1; D: -; DNA: TGTGCCAGCAGGCAACCTCTACGGGGTAATGAGCAGTTCTTC; CDR3: CASRQPLRGNEQFF
size: -; V: TRBV27; J: TRBJ2-7; D: -; DNA: TGTGCCAGCAGTTTATATGCGGACCGCTCCTACGAGCAGTACTTC; CDR3: CASSLYADRSYEQYF
size: medium-sized; V: TRBV30; J: TRBJ2-7; D: -; DNA: TGTGCCTGGACAGACTACGAGCAGTACTTC; CDR3: CAWTDYEQYF
size: -; V: TRBV7-2; J: TRBJ1-2; D: TRBD1; DNA: TGTGCCAGCACCGCGGACAGGATCTATGGCTACACCTTC; CDR3: CASTADRIYGYTF
size: -; V: TRBV14; J: TRBJ2-7; D: TRBD2; DNA: TGTGCCAGCAGCCAAGTTGGGACTAGCGGGACCAGGCTCCACGAGCAGTACTTC; CDR3: CASSQVGTSGTRLHEQYF
size: -; V: TRBV19; J: TRBJ2-7; D: -; DNA: TGTGCCAGTAGTATTACCGGCAGCTACGAGCAGTACTTC; CDR3: CASSITGSYEQYF
size: -; V: TRBV9; J: TRBJ2-7; D: -; DNA: TGTGCCAGCAGCGTAGAACCTGTCTCCTACGAGCAGTACTTC; CDR3: CASSVEPVSYEQYF
size: -; V: TRBV5-1; J: TRBJ2-7; D: -; DNA: TGCGCCAGCAGCTTGGCGGGGGAGCAGTACTTC; CDR3: CASSLAGEQYF
size: few; V: TRBV18; J: TRBJ2-7; D: TRBD1; DNA: TGTGCCAGCTCACAAGGGACAGGGCCCTACGAGCAGTACTTC; CDR3: CASSQGTGPYEQYF
size: -; V: TRBV6-1; J: TRBJ1-4; D: -; DNA: TGTGCCAGCAGTGATTTTCTGGGGGTTAATGAAAAACTGTTTTTT; CDR3: CASSDFLGVNEKLFF
size: -; V: TRBV19; J: TRBJ2-5; D: TRBD2; DNA: TGTGCCAGTAGTATAGATGGCGGGAGTCCCCAAGAGACCCAGTACTTC; CDR3: CASSIDGGSPQETQYF
size: -; V: TRBV28; J: TRBJ2-7; D: -; DNA: TGTGCCAGCAGTTCTCCAGGTACAAACACCTACGAGCAGTACTTC; CDR3: CASSSPGTNTYEQYF
size: -; V: TRBV7-9; J: TRBJ1-1; D: -; DNA: TGTGCCAGCAGCTTCGAAGTTAACACTGAAGCTTTCTTT; CDR3: CASSFEVNTEAFF
size: -; V: TRBV6-6; J: TRBJ2-1; D: -; DNA: TGTGCCAGCAGTTACGCCGGACTGGGCGATGAGCAGTTCTTC; CDR3: CASSYAGLGDEQFF
size: -; V: TRBV27; J: TRBJ2-2; D: -; DNA: TGTGCCAGCAGTTTTAATTTCGGGGAGCTGTTTTTT; CDR3: CASSFNFGELFF
size: few; V: TRBV27; J: TRBJ2-3; D: -; DNA: TGTGCCAGCAGTTTATCTTCCTGGATGGATACGCAGTATTTT; CDR3: CASSLSSWMDTQYF
size: -; V: TRBV30; J: TRBJ1-1; D: TRBD1; DNA: TGTGCCTGGAGTGGGGACAGGGCGAACACTGAAGCTTTCTTT; CDR3: CAWSGDRANTEAFF
size: few; V: TRBV15; J: TRBJ2-5; D: TRBD2; DNA: TGTGCCACCAGCAGAGATATACTAGCGGTGGGGGAAGAGACCCAGTACTTC; CDR3: CATSRDILAVGEETQYF
size: -; V: TRBV4-1; J: TRBJ2-7; D: -; DNA: TGCGCCAGCAGCCAGCTGGGACTCACCGAGCGTTACGAGCAGTACTTC; CDR3: CASSQLGLTERYEQYF
size: -; V: TRBV4-1; J: TRBJ2-7; D: -; DNA: TGCGCCAGCAGCCAAGTATCAGGGGCGCGTTCCTACGAGCAGTACTTC; CDR3: CASSQVSGARSYEQYF
size: -; V: TRBV5-1; J: TRBJ2-5; D: -; DNA: TGCGCCAGCAGCTTGGTAGAGGAGACCCAGTACTTC; CDR3: CASSLVEETQYF
size: -; V: TRBV7-3; J: TRBJ2-2; D: -; DNA: TGTGCCAGCAGCTTAAATAAGGCCGGGGAGCTGTTTTTT; CDR3: CASSLNKAGELFF
size: few; V: TRBV6-1; J: TRBJ2-2; D: TRBD1; DNA: TGTGCCAGCAGTGACCAACAGGGGTGGTACACCGGGGAGCTGTTTTTT; CDR3: CASSDQQGWYTGELFF
size: -; V: TRBV28; J: TRBJ1-1; D: -; DNA: TGTGCCAGCAGTATCAGGGTCACTGAAGCTTTCTTT; CDR3: CASSIRVTEAFF
size: -; V: TRBV6-5; J: TRBJ2-7; D: -; DNA: TGTGCCAGCAGTTTACAGGGTAGCGAGCAGTACTTC; CDR3: CASSLQGSEQYF
size: -; V: TRBV6-6; J: TRBJ1-1; D: -; DNA: TGTGCCAGCAGTTACGCGGCGAACACTGAAGCTTTCTTT; CDR3: CASSYAANTEAFF
size: -; V: TRBV11-1; J: TRBJ2-5; D: TRBD2; DNA: TGTGCCAGCAGCTGGCGGGAGTCTGAGACCCAGTACTTC; CDR3: CASSWRESETQYF
size: few; V: TRBV4-2; J: TRBJ2-5; D: -; DNA: TGTGCCAGCAGCCAAGGAGTACTTGAGACCCAGTACTTC; CDR3: CASSQGVLETQYF
size: once; V: TRBV28; J: TRBJ1-1; D: -; DNA: TGTGCCAGCTACCCAGGGTTCTTGAACACTGAAGCTTTCTTT; CDR3: CASYPGFLNTEAFF
size: once; V: TRBV11-3; J: TRBJ2-3; D: TRBD2; DNA: TGTGCCAGCAGCACGCGGACTAGCGGCAACACAGATACGCAGTATTTT; CDR3: CASSTRTSGNTDTQYF
size: -; V: TRBV18; J: TRBJ2-7; D: -; DNA: TGTGCCAGCTCACCACAGACGGTTACCTACGAGCAGTACTTC; CDR3: CASSPQTVTYEQYF
size: once; V: TRBV13; J: TRBJ1-1; D: -; DNA: TGTGCCAGCTCCGGACCCCCTAGGGCAAACACTGAAGCTTTCTTT; CDR3: CASSGPPRANTEAFF
size: -; V: TRBV5-1; J: TRBJ2-6; D: TRBD1; DNA: TGCGCCAGCAGCCTCCAGGGGGCACTATCCCCTGGGGCCAACGTCCTGACTTTC; CDR3: CASSLQGALSPGANVLTF
size: once; V: TRBV6-6; J: TRBJ1-4; D: TRBD1; DNA: TGTGCCAGCAGTTACACGGACAGGGCTAATGAAAAACTGTTTTTT; CDR3: CASSYTDRANEKLFF
size: once; V: TRBV9; J: TRBJ2-1; D: TRBD2; DNA: TGTGCCAGCAGCCCTGACGGGAGGCTCAATGAGCAGTTCTTC; CDR3: CASSPDGRLNEQFF
size: -; V: TRBV7-6; J: TRBJ2-3; D: TRBD2; DNA: TGTGCCAGCAGCTTAACTAATTCCGCGGGAGGCTGGGGAGATACGCAGTATTTT; CDR3: CASSLTNSAGGWGDTQYF
size: -; V: TRBV14; J: TRBJ1-3; D: TRBD1; DNA: TGTGCCAGCAGCCAAGTAGCAGGGGGAAGCTCTGGAAACACCATATATTTT; CDR3: CASSQVAGGSSGNTIYF
size: -; V: TRBV11-2; J: TRBJ2-2; D: TRBD2; DNA: TGTGCCAGCAGCTTAGGAGTAGCGGGAGGGCCGGGTCGTACCGGGGAGCTGTTTTTT; CDR3: CASSLGVAGGPGRTGELFF
size: -; V: TRBV18; J: TRBJ1-2; D: -; DNA: TGTGCCAGCTCCCTACTTAACTATGGCTACACCTTC; CDR3: CASSLLNYGYTF
size: -; V: TRBV28; J: TRBJ1-5; D: TRBD1; DNA: TGTGCCAGCAGTTTACCCGGGACAGGGGGCAATCAGCCCCAGCATTTT; CDR3: CASSLPGTGGNQPQHF
size: -; V: TRBV28; J: TRBJ1-4; D: -; DNA: TGTGCCAGCAGTTTATGGGGAGGGGGAGCAACTAATGAAAAACTGTTTTTT; CDR3: CASSLWGGGATNEKLFF
size: -; V: TRBV27; J: TRBJ2-3; D: -; DNA: TGTGCCAGCATTGAGCTAGCCATAGATACGCAGTATTTT; CDR3: CASIELAIDTQYF
size: -; V: TRBV4-3; J: TRBJ2-1; D: TRBD2; DNA: TGCGCCAGCAGCCAAGACGGTACTAGCGTATACAATGAGCAGTTCTTC; CDR3: CASSQDGTSVYNEQFF
size: -; V: TRBV10-3; J: TRBJ2-7; D: TRBD2; DNA: TGTGCCATCAGTGAGGGCGCGGGAGCAGCGTACGAGCAGTACTTC; CDR3: CAISEGAGAAYEQYF
size: once; V: TRBV7-9; J: TRBJ1-1; D: -; DNA: TGTGCCAGCAGCTCATCCGTTCTTGGGAACACTGAAGCTTTCTTT; CDR3: CASSSSVLGNTEAFF
size: -; V: TRBV6-1; J: TRBJ1-3; D: -; DNA: TGTGCCAGCGGAAACCTCCCGAGCTCTGGAAACACCATATATTTT; CDR3: CASGNLPSSGNTIYF
size: -; V: TRBV5-1; J: TRBJ2-3; D: -; DNA: TGCGCCAGCAGCGCCGACAGGCCTAGCACAGATACGCAGTATTTT; CDR3: CASSADRPSTDTQYF
size: -; V: TRBV7-2; J: TRBJ1-4; D: TRBD1; DNA: TGTGCCAGCAGCCCGATAGGACAGGGGGCAACTAATGAAAAACTGTTTTTT; CDR3: CASSPIGQGATNEKLFF
size: -; V: TRBV28; J: TRBJ2-7; D: -; DNA: TGTGCCAGCAGTTTACCCCCTCGTTACGAGCAGTACTTC; CDR3: CASSLPPRYEQYF
size: -; V: TRBV19; J: TRBJ2-1; D: -; DNA: TGTGCCAGTAACTCGGGACGAACGGTGGGTGAGCAGTTCTTC; CDR3: CASNSGRTVGEQFF
size: -; V: TRBV5-6; J: TRBJ2-5; D: -; DNA: TGTGCCAGCAGCTTGTTTGGGAGACAAGAGACCCAGTACTTC; CDR3: CASSLFGRQETQYF
size: -; V: TRBV7-2; J: TRBJ2-7; D: -; DNA: TGTGCCAGCAGCTTAGGCGGGACAGTGACCTACGAGCAGTACTTC; CDR3: CASSLGGTVTYEQYF
size: once; V: TRBV27; J: TRBJ2-7; D: -; DNA: TGTGCCAGCAGTCTGAGCGGTAGTTACGAGCAGTACTTC; CDR3: CASSLSGSYEQYF
size: -; V: TRBV19; J: TRBJ2-2; D: TRBD1; DNA: TGTGCCAGTAGTGGACAGGGGTTGGGCACCGGGGAGCTGTTTTTT; CDR3: CASSGQGLGTGELFF